This T cell receptor (beta chain) comes out of a study of control samples from healthy donors and cancer patients. This table comes from immunoSEQ multiplex PCR, and its TCRdb copy is limited to in-frame clones, with some not included. The sample has over 85,000 clones, over 90% seen once; the top ten hold over 1.3%. The sequencing sample was made of blood. This receptor was taken from a woman between 25 and 40 years old in good health.

The CDR3 DNA is TGTGCCAGCAGAGATCTGGGACAGGGCGGTCAGCCCCAGCATTTT. Translation gives CASRDLGQGGQPQHF. The rearrangement links TRBV2 to TRBJ1-5; 9 nucleotides line up with TRBD1. CDR3 length: 15 residues. V dropped 6 bases and J dropped 6; count of bases not matched to a gene: 9. Germline V gene lookup returns CDR1 SNHLY and CDR2 FYNNEI.